These 21 T cell receptor beta chains came from one sample sequenced in a study of blood T cell repertoires in COVID-19. Using immunoSEQ multiplex PCR, the repertoire was profiled, and TCRdb retains in-frame clones only, with some absent. The table records about 68,000 clones, about nine tenths of them present only once. Sample: peripheral blood. Receptors originate from a man aged 45-65 years with COVID-19, enrolled during active disease.

V usage is TRBV10-3 and J usage is TRBJ2-7; 11 positions match TRBD1. This CDR3 is built from 15 residues. V lost 4 bases and J lost 2; bases outside the gene matches: 4. CDR1 and CDR2 (germline): ENHRY, SYGVKD. CDR3 nucleotide sequence: TGTGCCATCAGTGCCGGACAGGGGGCCGCCTACGAGCAGTACTTC. This translates into CAISAGQGAAYEQYF.

The chain couples TRBV6-6 to TRBJ2-7, with 7 bases aligning to TRBD2. The CDR3 has 15 amino acids. J lost 3 bases, V lost 0 bases, and 5 bases had no gene match. Germline CDR1 and CDR2: MNHNY and SVGAGI (reference sequence). The CDR3: CASSYSAGPHYEQYF. The CDR3 DNA reads as TGTGCCAGCAGTTACTCAGCGGGACCTCACTACGAGCAGTACTTC.

The rearrangement links TRBV10-3 to TRBJ2-7; D unresolved. Germline V gene sequence: CDR1 ENHRY, CDR2 SYGVKD. The CDR3 consists of 15 residues. Trimming shortened V by 3 bases and J by 0 bases, and 12 bases separated the two germline ends. The DNA for the CDR3 is TGTGCCATCAGTGATCTGAGTCCAAGCTCCTACGAGCAGTACTTC. Amino acids: CAISDLSPSSYEQYF.

The V and J genes are TRBV18 and TRBJ2-6, with D perhaps TRBD2 (5 bases). Germline V gene sequence: CDR1 KGHSH, CDR2 LQKENI. The CDR3 runs to 15 residues. Between the trimmed V and J ends, which lost 8 bases and 2 bases, there was a span of 13 bases. This CDR3 is CASPVGSAGANVLTF. For the CDR3, the DNA is TGTGCCAGCCCCGTTGGGAGTGCTGGGGCCAACGTCCTGACTTTC.

The chain uses TRBV30 and TRBJ1-3; D is perhaps TRBD1 (6 bases). CDR1 is GTSNPN, CDR2 SVGIG, per germline (reference sequence). The CDR3 is 16 amino acids. Trimming stripped 2 bases from V and 0 bases from J, with 14 bases between. The CDR3 reads CAWSRGGVDSGNTIYF. The CDR3 DNA follows: TGTGCCTGGAGTCGGGGGGGCGTAGACTCTGGAAACACCATATATTTT.

The chain uses TRBV5-1 and TRBJ2-7; TRBD2 matches 10 bases. The CDR3 consists of 15 residues. J gave up 3 bases and V 2 bases, and 5 bases lay outside the gene matches. Germline CDR1 SGHRS, CDR2 YFSETQ. This CDR3 is CASSFEPSGSYEQYF. In nucleotides, the CDR3 is TGCGCCAGCAGCTTTGAGCCTAGCGGGAGCTACGAGCAGTACTTC. Variable domain in full (rest from reference TRBV5-1 and TRBJ2-7): KAGVTQTPRYLIKTRGQQVTLSCSPISGHRSVSWYQQTPGQGLQFLFEYFSETQRNKGNFPGRFSGRQFSNSRSEMNVSTLELGDSALYLCASSFEPSGSYEQYFGPGTRLTVT.

The chain uses TRBV5-5 and TRBJ1-5; 8 nucleotides agree with TRBD1. J lost 1 base, V lost 1 base, and 7 bases had no gene match. Germline-derived CDR1 and CDR2 are SGHKS and YYEKEE (reference sequence). The CDR3 sequence is 17 residues long. In DNA form, the CDR3 reads TGTGCCAGCAGCTTGCGACAGGGGACGGCGAGCAATCAGCCCCAGCATTTT. This sequence encodes CASSLRQGTASNQPQHF.

The chain couples TRBV3-1 (or the pseudogene TRBV3-2) to TRBJ2-2; TRBD2 might be the D (5 bases). The length of the CDR3 is 17 residues. V was pared by 3 bases and J by 4 bases, with 18 bases between. Germline assignment: CDR1 LGHDT and CDR2 YNNKEL (reference sequence). CDR3 sequence: CASSHTPGFRRTGELFF. The DNA of the CDR3 is TGTGCCAGCAGCCACACCCCGGGATTTCGCCGCACCGGGGAGCTGTTTTTT.

This clone was recorded only once. This chain uses TRBV6-5 with TRBJ1-1; D gene ambiguous. CDR3 length: 13 residues. CDR1 MNHEY and CDR2 SVGAGI come from the germline V gene. V dropped 5 bases and J dropped 10 bases, with 17 bases sitting between them. This CDR3 is CASSPAGTLGAFF. In nucleotides, the CDR3 is TGTGCCAGCAGTCCCGCAGGCACGCTGGGAGCTTTCTTT.

The chain recombines TRBV27 with TRBJ2-3; weak D call: TRBD2 (5 bases). V was cut by 5 bases and J by 0 bases, with 12 bases left in between. Germline assignment: CDR1 MNHEY and CDR2 SMNVEV (reference sequence). The CDR3 sequence is 15 residues long. The CDR3 region is CASSSIATSTDTQYF. CDR3 bases: TGTGCCAGCAGTAGCATAGCGACCAGCACAGATACGCAGTATTTT.

V usage is TRBV5-1 and J usage is TRBJ2-1; possibly TRBD1 for D (6 bases). CDR3 size: 13 residues. Germline assignment: CDR1 SGHRS and CDR2 YFSETQ. Trimming took 5 bases from V and 9 from J, leaving 15 bases between them. The CDR3 protein is CASRINREGEQFF. The CDR3 region has the DNA TGCGCCAGCAGGATTAACAGGGAAGGTGAGCAGTTCTTC.

This clone was recorded once. This chain joins TRBV6-1 and TRBJ1-1; D remains unclear. This CDR3 region has 15 residues. Trimming left V 2 bases short and J 5 bases short, with 15 bases between. Germline V gene sequence: CDR1 MNHNS, CDR2 SASEGT. CDR3 sequence (DNA): TGTGCCAGCAGTGAACTGGGATCGGGAGGAACTGAAGCTTTCTTT. Translating it yields CASSELGSGGTEAFF.

V gene TRBV24-1 combines with J gene TRBJ2-2; 10 bases align to TRBD1. V lost 0 bases and J lost 3; bases outside the gene matches: 0. CDR3 length: 16 amino acids. Germline lookup yields CDR1 KGHDR and CDR2 SFDVKD. CDR3 protein: CATSDLGQGDTGELFF. The CDR3 DNA reads as TGTGCCACCAGTGATTTGGGACAGGGGGACACCGGGGAGCTGTTTTTT.

The chain joins TRBV5-1 to TRBJ2-7; the D is unclear. V was shortened by 3 bases and J by 3 bases, with 16 bases between the two germline ends. The CDR3 runs 15 residues. Germline-derived CDR1 and CDR2 are SGHRS and YFSETQ. In DNA, the CDR3 is TGCGCCAGCAGCTCACGATCCCATGGGCGCTACGAGCAGTACTTC. Its translation is CASSSRSHGRYEQYF. Based on the CDR3 plus reference TRBV5-1 and TRBJ2-7, the full variable domain is KAGVTQTPRYLIKTRGQQVTLSCSPISGHRSVSWYQQTPGQGLQFLFEYFSETQRNKGNFPGRFSGRQFSNSRSEMNVSTLELGDSALYLCASSSRSHGRYEQYFGPGTRLTVT.

V and J are TRBV29-1 and TRBJ2-1; a weak D match, TRBD2 (5 bases). This CDR3 is built from 15 residues. Trimming stripped 5 bases from V and 0 bases from J, with 14 bases between. Per germline, CDR1 SQVTM and CDR2 ANQGSEA. The CDR3 DNA is TGCAGCGTTCTTGGGAGCCCCAGCTCCTACAATGAGCAGTTCTTC. Its protein product is CSVLGSPSSYNEQFF.

In the case of this clone: A read error may produce the germline difference seen at one junction end. The chain carries TRBV5-6 and TRBJ1-2; weak D call: TRBD1 (6 bases). Looked up from germline, CDR1 is SGHDT and CDR2 is YYEEEE. This CDR3 contains 10 residues. CDR3 sequence (DNA): TGTGCCAGCAGCTGGACAGCAACCCCCTTC. Its protein is CASSWTATPF.

The genes are TRBV14 and TRBJ1-1; D may be TRBD1 (6 bases). The CDR3 loop spans 17 amino acids. Germline V gene lookup returns CDR1 SGHDN and CDR2 FVKESK. The V and J ends lost 1 base and 0 bases respectively, with 15 bases between them. The CDR3 sequence is CASSQVRGAVMNTEAFF. The CDR3 coding sequence is TGTGCCAGCAGCCAAGTCCGGGGGGCGGTTATGAACACTGAAGCTTTCTTT.

Written as DNA, the CDR3 is TGTGCCAGCAGTGCTGGGACAGGGGGTTTCAATCAGCCCCAGCATTTT. It translates to CASSAGTGGFNQPQHF. V usage is TRBV28 and J usage is TRBJ1-5, with 11 bases lining up with TRBD1. V dropped 5 bases and J dropped 3; count of bases not matched to a gene: 6. The CDR3 covers 16 residues. Germline V gives CDR1 MDHEN, CDR2 SYDVKM.

This clone has just one count. This sequence joins TRBV7-2 and TRBJ2-2; 8 positions match TRBD1. V dropped 4 bases and J dropped 0; count of bases not matched to a gene: 7. This CDR3 contains 17 residues. Germline CDR1 is SGHTA and CDR2 is FQGNSA. CDR3 loop: CASSSPPGGSNTGELFF. The CDR3 DNA reads as TGTGCCAGCAGCTCCCCACCAGGGGGCTCGAACACCGGGGAGCTGTTTTTT.

The table lists this clone with a few counts. The chain joins TRBV2 to TRBJ2-1; D is ambiguous. This CDR3 comprises 12 residues. CDR1 and CDR2 (germline): SNHLY, FYNNEI. The V gene lost 3 bases and the J gene lost 10 bases, with 10 bases spanning the gap. CDR3 DNA sequence: TGTGCCAGCAGTGATACGGCGGAGGAGCAGTTCTTC. Its protein product is CASSDTAEEQFF.

The chain employs TRBV11-2 and TRBJ2-3, with no clear D. The germline V and J ends were trimmed by 2 bases and 4 bases, with 13 bases remaining between them. The V gene's germline CDR1 is SGHAT and CDR2 FQNNGV. The CDR3 consists of 15 residues. This chain's CDR3 is CASSLYLVPPDTQYF. DNA of the CDR3: TGTGCCAGCAGCTTATATCTAGTCCCACCAGATACGCAGTATTTT.